The 6 T cell receptor beta chains listed next were all sequenced from one sample in a study of tumor-infiltrating lymphocytes in primary liver carcinoma. The source material, about 18-31 mg of unsorted bulk tissue, was used to co-extract RNA and DNA. A primer in the constant region served to generate TCR beta cDNA from around 500 ng of total RNA. Each TCR beta library was derived from three nested multiplex PCR rounds that employed slightly modified ARM-PCR. Both of the initial two PCR rounds ran for approximately 11 cycles and employed TRBV1-TRBV30 forward primers alongside a C-beta reverse primer. TCRdb recomputed calls from the multiplex PCR reads with MiXCR, one row per CDR3 protein. The table lists some 100,000 distinct CDR3 sequences, approximately 70% of them singletons. Material for sequencing was liver tumor tissue from sampling region 2. Subset here: tumor region T2, inferior pole. Every receptor here comes from a woman aged 55-69 years with primary liver carcinoma and hepatitis B virus infection.

To note about this clonotype: An end of the junction does not agree with germline; a read error may underlie this. This sequence joins TRBV5-4 and TRBJ2-7; the match to TRBD2 covers 8 bases. Per germline, CDR1 SGHNT and CDR2 YYREEE (reference sequence). The length of the CDR3 is 16 residues. The CDR3 DNA follows: TGTGCCAGCAGCCCGCCGGAGGGAGCGGGAGTTGACGAGCAATACTTC. It specifies CASSPPEGAGVDEQYF.

There are many counts of this clonotype. A much more abundant neighbour one base away suggests this may be a read error. The rearrangement joins TRBV29-1 to TRBJ2-3; D gene unclear. CDR3 length: 14 residues. Trimming removed 2 bases from V and 1 base from J, with 10 bases in between. CDR1 SQVTM and CDR2 ANQGSEA come from the germline V gene. CDR3 protein: CSVEQGVGTDTQYF. The CDR3 coding sequence is TGCAGCGTTGAACAAGGTGTGGGCACAGATACGCAGTATTTT.

This clonotype was counted at least ten times. The chain joins TRBV5-5 to TRBJ1-1, with unresolved D. Trimming took off 0 bases at V and 0 bases at J, with 3 bases between the two ends. CDR3 size: 13 residues. Germline V gene data show CDR1 as SGHKS and CDR2 as YYEKEE (reference sequence). The CDR3: CASSLELNTEAFF. The CDR3, as DNA: TGTGCCAGCAGCTTGGAGTTGAACACTGAAGCTTTCTTT. The full variable domain, with the rest looked up from reference TRBV5-5 and TRBJ1-1, is DAGVTQSPTHLIKTRGQQVTLRCSPISGHKSVSWYQQVLGQGPQFIFQYYEKEERGRGNFPDRFSARQFPNYSSELNVNALLLGDSALYLCASSLELNTEAFFGQGTRLTVV.

This clonotype was counted between two and nine times. Because it lacks the conserved phenylalanine or tryptophan at the end, this CDR3 is likely a read error. It is unclear where the CDR3 begins or ends on the DNA, so no DNA is shown, and the CDR3 is as TCRdb lists it. V gene TRBV11-2 combines with J gene TRBJ2-1; no DNA check was done on the table's D call, TRBD2. A total of 14 residues make up the CDR3, ends included. Germline V gives CDR1 SGHAT, CDR2 FQNNGV. CDR3 region: CASSLWARTNEQLL.

This clonotype was seen only a few times. The rearrangement uses TRBV5-1 and TRBJ1-2; D possibly corresponds to TRBD1 (5 bases). CDR1 and CDR2 from the germline V gene are SGHRS and YFSETQ. V was shortened by 4 bases and J by 4 bases, with 17 bases between the two germline ends. This CDR3 region has 15 residues. In DNA, the CDR3 is TGCGCCAGCAGCGGGGGGACGGCCCCCGTCTATGGCTACACCTTC. It encodes CASSGGTAPVYGYTF.

This clonotype has a single count. The chain uses TRBV19 and TRBJ1-2; D gene ambiguous. CDR3 size: 14 residues. Germline V gene lookup returns CDR1 LNHDA and CDR2 SQIVND (reference sequence). V gave up 1 base and J gave up 2 bases, with 8 bases separating them. The CDR3 sequence: CASSIAAANYGYTF. In DNA form, the CDR3 reads TGTGCCAGTAGTATAGCGGCAGCGAACTATGGCTACACCTTC.